The rows below give T cell receptor beta chains drawn from one sample of a study of cytomegalovirus exposure and HLA in healthy donors. The method was immunoSEQ multiplex PCR; TCRdb's version includes in-frame clones alone and lacks a portion of them. The table lists about 300,000 clones, 88% of them singletons. Sequencing was performed on PBMCs. Source of these receptors: a woman between 18 and 29 years old in good health and CMV-seronegative. Each CDR3 is given with its conserved first and last residue. Each record gives: clone size, J gene, D gene, V gene, CDR3 protein, CDR3 DNA. The D gene is left open where the match is weak. Size is stated for part of the rows, as once, few or many counts, or as a class when the clone is expanded.

abundance: NA
j_gene: TRBJ2-3
d_gene: NA
v_gene: TRBV5-1
CDR3aa: CASSLQGMRTDTQYF
CDR3nt: TGCGCCAGCAGCTTGCAGGGGATGAGGACAGATACGCAGTATTTT

abundance: NA
j_gene: TRBJ2-1
d_gene: NA
v_gene: TRBV5-6
CDR3aa: CASSGGLVYEQFF
CDR3nt: TGTGCCAGCAGCGGGGGGTTAGTGTATGAGCAGTTCTTC

abundance: NA
j_gene: TRBJ1-4
d_gene: NA
v_gene: TRBV28
CDR3aa: CASSTDLDSATNEKLFF
CDR3nt: TGTGCCAGCAGTACCGACCTCGACAGTGCAACTAATGAAAAACTGTTTTTT

abundance: NA
j_gene: TRBJ2-7
d_gene: TRBD1
v_gene: TRBV2
CDR3aa: CASSAWGTGYHEQYF
CDR3nt: TGTGCCAGCAGTGCCTGGGGGACAGGGTACCACGAGCAGTACTTC

abundance: once
j_gene: TRBJ1-1
d_gene: NA
v_gene: TRBV4-3
CDR3aa: CASSDPGGGTEAFF
CDR3nt: TGCGCCAGCAGCGACCCCGGGGGGGGAACTGAAGCTTTCTTT

abundance: NA
j_gene: TRBJ1-1
d_gene: NA
v_gene: TRBV28
CDR3aa: CATGASWSGAFF
CDR3nt: TGTGCCACCGGCGCCAGCTGGAGCGGAGCTTTCTTT

abundance: NA
j_gene: TRBJ2-5
d_gene: TRBD2
v_gene: TRBV9
CDR3aa: CASSVGTSGSRETQYF
CDR3nt: TGTGCCAGCAGCGTAGGGACTAGCGGGAGTCGAGAGACCCAGTACTTC

abundance: once
j_gene: TRBJ2-7
d_gene: NA
v_gene: TRBV30
CDR3aa: CAWSVLGGLGYEQYF
CDR3nt: TGTGCCTGGAGTGTACTAGGGGGTCTGGGGTACGAGCAGTACTTC

abundance: once
j_gene: TRBJ2-7
d_gene: NA
v_gene: TRBV11-1
CDR3aa: CASSSPRGVRPYEQYF
CDR3nt: TGTGCCAGCAGCTCCCCTAGGGGCGTCAGACCTTACGAGCAGTACTTC

abundance: NA
j_gene: TRBJ1-2
d_gene: TRBD1
v_gene: TRBV14
CDR3aa: CASSTGTGSGYTF
CDR3nt: TGTGCCAGCAGTACCGGGACAGGGAGTGGCTACACCTTC

abundance: NA
j_gene: TRBJ2-1
d_gene: TRBD2
v_gene: TRBV13
CDR3aa: CASSSILAEVDNEQFF
CDR3nt: TGTGCCAGCAGCTCAATACTAGCGGAGGTTGACAATGAGCAGTTCTTC

abundance: NA
j_gene: TRBJ2-1
d_gene: TRBD2
v_gene: TRBV7-3
CDR3aa: CASSLAGLAGGSSYNEQFF
CDR3nt: TGTGCCAGCAGCTTAGCGGGACTAGCGGGAGGGAGCTCCTACAATGAGCAGTTCTTC

abundance: NA
j_gene: TRBJ2-7
d_gene: TRBD2
v_gene: TRBV27
CDR3aa: CASLPRLAGVAYEQYF
CDR3nt: TGTGCCAGCCTCCCCCGGCTAGCGGGAGTAGCCTACGAGCAGTACTTC

abundance: NA
j_gene: TRBJ2-7
d_gene: TRBD2
v_gene: TRBV5-1
CDR3aa: CASSPGLAGGYEQYF
CDR3nt: TGCGCCAGCAGCCCTGGCCTCGCGGGAGGGTACGAGCAGTACTTC

abundance: NA
j_gene: TRBJ1-1
d_gene: NA
v_gene: TRBV11-2
CDR3aa: CASSLDIGAPNTEAFF
CDR3nt: TGTGCCAGCAGCTTAGATATAGGGGCGCCGAACACTGAAGCTTTCTTT

abundance: NA
j_gene: TRBJ1-5
d_gene: NA
v_gene: TRBV28
CDR3aa: CASSPPRGGNQPQHF
CDR3nt: TGTGCCAGCAGTCCCCCCAGGGGCGGCAATCAGCCCCAGCATTTT

abundance: NA
j_gene: TRBJ2-2
d_gene: NA
v_gene: TRBV28
CDR3aa: CASRKGGLTGELFF
CDR3nt: TGTGCCAGCCGTAAGGGGGGGCTCACCGGGGAGCTGTTTTTT

abundance: NA
j_gene: TRBJ2-1
d_gene: TRBD1
v_gene: TRBV5-1
CDR3aa: CASSPRGQRNEQFF
CDR3nt: TGCGCCAGCAGCCCCAGGGGACAGAGAAATGAGCAGTTCTTC

abundance: NA
j_gene: TRBJ1-2
d_gene: NA
v_gene: TRBV9
CDR3aa: CASNAPGGYTF
CDR3nt: TGTGCCAGCAACGCCCCGGGAGGCTACACCTTC

abundance: NA
j_gene: TRBJ1-2
d_gene: NA
v_gene: TRBV19
CDR3aa: CASSLDKFGYTF
CDR3nt: TGTGCCAGTAGCCTGGACAAGTTTGGCTACACCTTC

abundance: NA
j_gene: TRBJ2-1
d_gene: TRBD2
v_gene: TRBV5-1
CDR3aa: CASSPGTSGSTYNEQFF
CDR3nt: TGCGCCAGCAGCCCGGGGACTAGCGGGAGTACCTACAATGAGCAGTTCTTC

abundance: NA
j_gene: TRBJ1-2
d_gene: TRBD1
v_gene: TRBV4-1
CDR3aa: CASSLQPGQGPKGGYTF
CDR3nt: TGCGCCAGCAGCCTACAACCGGGACAGGGGCCTAAGGGGGGCTACACCTTC

abundance: NA
j_gene: TRBJ2-7
d_gene: TRBD2
v_gene: TRBV11-2
CDR3aa: CASSLGTSGRGEQYF
CDR3nt: TGTGCCAGCAGCTTAGGGACTAGCGGGAGAGGCGAGCAGTACTTC

abundance: NA
j_gene: TRBJ2-2
d_gene: TRBD2
v_gene: TRBV5-1
CDR3aa: CASSLGTSENTGELFF
CDR3nt: TGCGCCAGCAGCTTGGGGACTAGCGAGAACACCGGGGAGCTGTTTTTT

abundance: NA
j_gene: TRBJ2-3
d_gene: TRBD2
v_gene: TRBV27
CDR3aa: CASSFLATSGSADTQYF
CDR3nt: TGTGCCAGCAGCTTCCTAGCTACTAGCGGGAGTGCAGATACGCAGTATTTT

abundance: NA
j_gene: TRBJ2-7
d_gene: NA
v_gene: TRBV27
CDR3aa: CASSPKHPLRAYEQYF
CDR3nt: TGTGCCAGCAGTCCGAAACACCCGCTGAGGGCCTACGAGCAGTACTTC

abundance: NA
j_gene: TRBJ2-5
d_gene: TRBD2
v_gene: TRBV19
CDR3aa: CASSTTGLPQETQYF
CDR3nt: TGTGCCAGTAGTACAACGGGACTACCTCAAGAGACCCAGTACTTC

abundance: NA
j_gene: TRBJ2-1
d_gene: TRBD2
v_gene: TRBV4-3
CDR3aa: CASSQDGGLAGVHEQFF
CDR3nt: TGCGCCAGCAGCCAAGATGGCGGACTAGCGGGAGTCCATGAGCAGTTCTTC

abundance: NA
j_gene: TRBJ2-7
d_gene: TRBD2
v_gene: TRBV18
CDR3aa: CASSPRREGEQYF
CDR3nt: TGTGCCAGCTCACCACGAAGGGAGGGCGAGCAGTACTTC

abundance: NA
j_gene: TRBJ1-2
d_gene: NA
v_gene: TRBV28
CDR3aa: CASRGGTDINYGYTF
CDR3nt: TGTGCCAGCAGGGGCGGGACGGACATAAACTATGGCTACACCTTC

abundance: few
j_gene: TRBJ1-6
d_gene: NA
v_gene: TRBV14
CDR3aa: CASSKQAAKGSPLHF
CDR3nt: TGTGCCAGCAGCAAACAGGCGGCGAAAGGTTCACCCCTCCACTTT

abundance: NA
j_gene: TRBJ1-2
d_gene: NA
v_gene: TRBV19
CDR3aa: CASSRGQIDGYTF
CDR3nt: TGTGCCAGTAGCCGTGGACAGATAGATGGCTACACCTTC

abundance: NA
j_gene: TRBJ2-5
d_gene: TRBD2
v_gene: TRBV9
CDR3aa: CASSPGGGRAPHQYF
CDR3nt: TGTGCCAGCTCCCCCGGGGGCGGGAGGGCCCCCCACCAGTACTTC

abundance: NA
j_gene: TRBJ2-3
d_gene: NA
v_gene: TRBV5-1
CDR3aa: CASSRQTGSTDTQYF
CDR3nt: TGCGCCAGCAGCCGTCAAACAGGGAGCACAGATACGCAGTATTTT

abundance: few
j_gene: TRBJ1-5
d_gene: NA
v_gene: TRBV28
CDR3aa: CASTTLLSTQHF
CDR3nt: TGTGCCAGCACTACTTTGTTATCGACCCAGCATTTT

abundance: NA
j_gene: TRBJ2-5
d_gene: NA
v_gene: TRBV5-1
CDR3aa: CASSSGRGARETQYF
CDR3nt: TGCGCCAGCAGCTCCGGACGGGGGGCGCGGGAGACCCAGTACTTC

abundance: NA
j_gene: TRBJ1-4
d_gene: TRBD1
v_gene: TRBV18
CDR3aa: CASSPSGQSHEKLFF
CDR3nt: TGTGCCAGCTCACCATCGGGACAGAGCCATGAAAAACTGTTTTTT

abundance: NA
j_gene: TRBJ2-7
d_gene: TRBD1
v_gene: TRBV19
CDR3aa: CASRDRGSYEQYF
CDR3nt: TGTGCCAGTAGGGACAGGGGAAGCTACGAGCAGTACTTC

abundance: NA
j_gene: TRBJ1-1
d_gene: NA
v_gene: TRBV2
CDR3aa: CASGASGATGRAFF
CDR3nt: TGTGCCAGCGGGGCCTCAGGGGCTACGGGAAGGGCTTTCTTT

abundance: NA
j_gene: TRBJ2-7
d_gene: NA
v_gene: TRBV7-8
CDR3aa: CASSSRNGQYEQYF
CDR3nt: TGTGCCAGCAGCTCTCGAAACGGACAGTACGAGCAGTACTTC

abundance: NA
j_gene: TRBJ1-4
d_gene: NA
v_gene: TRBV5-1
CDR3aa: CASSLAGRATNEKLFF
CDR3nt: TGCGCCAGCAGCTTGGCCGGGAGGGCAACTAATGAAAAACTGTTTTTT

abundance: NA
j_gene: TRBJ1-2
d_gene: NA
v_gene: TRBV15
CDR3aa: CATSRDRGNSGYGYTF
CDR3nt: TGTGCCACCAGCAGAGATCGAGGGAATTCGGGCTATGGCTACACCTTC

abundance: NA
j_gene: TRBJ2-3
d_gene: NA
v_gene: TRBV18
CDR3aa: CASSPGDSTDTQYF
CDR3nt: TGTGCCAGCTCACCAGGAGACAGCACAGATACGCAGTATTTT

abundance: NA
j_gene: TRBJ2-1
d_gene: NA
v_gene: TRBV11-2
CDR3aa: CASSLDLFNSGEQFF
CDR3nt: TGTGCCAGCAGCTTAGATCTTTTCAATTCGGGTGAGCAGTTCTTC

abundance: NA
j_gene: TRBJ1-1
d_gene: NA
v_gene: TRBV27
CDR3aa: CASSGHTGRRGGTEAFF
CDR3nt: TGTGCCAGCAGTGGTCATACAGGGAGACGAGGGGGCACTGAAGCTTTCTTT

abundance: NA
j_gene: TRBJ2-1
d_gene: TRBD2
v_gene: TRBV27
CDR3aa: CASSSPGESILLAGAVHNEQFF
CDR3nt: TGTGCCAGCAGTTCCCCCGGGGAGAGCATACTCCTAGCGGGAGCGGTCCACAATGAGCAGTTCTTC

abundance: few
j_gene: TRBJ1-5
d_gene: NA
v_gene: TRBV27
CDR3aa: CASSLLRGNQPQHF
CDR3nt: TGTGCCAGCAGTTTACTCAGGGGCAATCAGCCCCAGCATTTT

abundance: NA
j_gene: TRBJ2-2
d_gene: TRBD2
v_gene: TRBV7-6
CDR3aa: CASSLTSGANTGELFF
CDR3nt: TGTGCCAGCAGCCTGACTAGCGGCGCGAACACCGGGGAGCTGTTTTTT

abundance: NA
j_gene: TRBJ2-2
d_gene: TRBD2
v_gene: TRBV7-3
CDR3aa: CASSPIWPRGTSGTGELFF
CDR3nt: TGTGCCAGCAGCCCCATATGGCCCCGGGGGACTAGCGGTACCGGGGAGCTGTTTTTT